Listed below are T cell receptor beta chains from one sample, sequenced in a study of cytomegalovirus exposure and HLA in healthy donors. TCRdb keeps only in-frame clones here, not all; method: immunoSEQ multiplex PCR. The sample has around 85,000 clones, over 60% seen once; the top ten hold around 4.3%. The sample was PBMCs. These receptors all stem from a man aged 55 to 70 in good health and CMV-seronegative. The CDR3 runs from the conserved cysteine through the conserved F or W. A D gene is named only where the DNA matches it firmly.

j_gene	v_gene	d_gene	CDR3aa
TRBJ1-1	TRBV18	TRBD1	CASSPPDFRGRNTEAFF
TRBJ2-6	TRBV7-9	NA	CSSSPTAGSGANVLTF
NA	TRBV6-1	TRBD1	CASSEWGMGQGSEQYF
TRBJ1-2	TRBV6-1	NA	CASSEGRQANLYGYTF
TRBJ1-2	TRBV5-1	NA	CASKVGQNYGYTF
TRBJ1-4	TRBV6-4	NA	CARVSEKLFF
TRBJ1-1	TRBV6-4	NA	CASRADLNTEAFF
TRBJ1-6	TRBV11-2	NA	CASSLDQTGRNSPLHF
TRBJ1-2	TRBV6-6	NA	CASSATGTRNYGYTF
TRBJ2-3	TRBV27	TRBD2	CASSLAGGRNTQYF
TRBJ1-1	TRBV13	NA	CASSFQGDTEAFF
TRBJ1-2	TRBV5-6	NA	CASSLDTHNYGYTF
TRBJ2-5	TRBV5-1	NA	CASSFGTEGETQYF
TRBJ2-4	TRBV27	NA	CASSKQGSGREPIQYF
TRBJ2-3	TRBV11-2	TRBD2	CASSFPKAGGLSTDTQYF
TRBJ1-1	TRBV7-3	NA	CASSLGGLTEAFF
TRBJ2-1	TRBV5-1	TRBD1	CASTPGDRSYNEQFF
TRBJ1-1	TRBV19	NA	CASSIAGSGEAFF
TRBJ2-7	TRBV6-5	NA	CATRSHRDTTYEQYF
TRBJ2-7	TRBV6-5	NA	CASSELRAYEQYF
TRBJ1-1	TRBV6-5	TRBD1	CASTRGIPEAFF
TRBJ2-7	TRBV11-1	TRBD2	CAGSSPGLAGTYEQYF
TRBJ2-5	TRBV7-7	TRBD2	CASSLRGESQETQYF
TRBJ2-2	TRBV19	TRBD1	CASSKEVTGDTGELFF
TRBJ1-1	TRBV4-2	NA	CASSQVIIQGDTEAFF
TRBJ2-7	TRBV10-3	TRBD1	CASAAGQGRYEQYF
TRBJ1-6	TRBV28	TRBD1	CASRGWQGESVRAYNSPLHF
TRBJ2-4	TRBV15	TRBD2	CATSRPAGMTKNIQYF
TRBJ2-1	TRBV19	TRBD2	CASSMGTSGLNEQFF
TRBJ1-4	TRBV19	TRBD1	CATRGGRGGEKLFF
TRBJ2-7	TRBV2	TRBD1	CASSELQGVDEQYF
TRBJ2-3	TRBV7-2	NA	CASSLIIADTQYF
TRBJ1-1	TRBV19	NA	CASSSQANTEAFF
TRBJ2-7	TRBV5-5	NA	CASSLERKTSYEQYF
TRBJ1-2	TRBV13	NA	CASSLFAGWDGYTF
TRBJ2-7	TRBV6-6	TRBD1	CASSDGQGRSNEQYF
TRBJ2-2	TRBV2	TRBD1	CASQPRTGGRNTGELFF
TRBJ2-1	TRBV5-1	NA	CASSLLAEGPRNEQFF
TRBJ2-1	TRBV5-1	TRBD1	CASGDTGQGTNEQFF
TRBJ2-7	TRBV10-3	TRBD1	CAISVLPGQSVSYEQYF
TRBJ2-3	TRBV7-9	TRBD2	CASSWGLAGGRDTQYF
TRBJ1-5	TRBV4-1	NA	CASSSGLSSNQPQHF
TRBJ1-2	TRBV14	NA	CASSHNRVNYGYTF
TRBJ1-4	TRBV7-9	NA	CSSSLARAGEEKLFF
TRBJ2-3	TRBV9	NA	CASSVTTSTDTQYF
TRBJ1-3	TRBV9	TRBD1	CASSVSIIGQGGNTIYF
TRBJ2-3	TRBV7-8	NA	CASSPRTGTTDTQYF
TRBJ2-7	TRBV5-6	NA	CASSLGRNFYEQYF